These 8 T cell receptor beta chains were all obtained from the same sample, sequenced in a study of low-dose radiotherapy and immunotherapy resistance in tumors. Regarding time point: before trial treatment. Both TCRalpha and TCRbeta chains were reverse transcribed with V-gene-specific primers. The PCR that amplified TCRs ran for around 20 cycles, relying on a constant-region primer and a V-primer adapter. TCRdb passed the reads through MiXCR, listing each CDR3 protein once. The table lists around 99,000 distinct CDR3 sequences, 8% to 10% of them singletons. This sample comprised PBMCs, obtained before treatment. The receptors come from a male donor with prostate cancer.

This clonotype has at least ten counts. The chain combines TRBV12-3 or TRBV12-4 with TRBJ2-7; tentative D call: TRBD2 (5 bases). The CDR3 runs to 14 residues. Deletions cut 6 bases from V and 6 bases from J, with 18 bases between. CDR3 residues: CASSLRVAPPEQYF. In nucleotides, the CDR3 is TGTGCCAGCAGCTTGAGGGTGGCCCCCCCCGAGCAGTACTTC.

This clonotype was observed many times. The chain recombines TRBV28 with TRBJ1-6; 7 bases are a match to TRBD1. With 2 bases clipped from V and 8 bases from J, the junction kept 3 bases outside the gene matches. There are 14 residues in the CDR3. Germline CDR1 reads MDHEN; CDR2 reads SYDVKM. The CDR3 loop reads CASSLGRGDSPLHF. The CDR3 coding sequence is TGTGCCAGCAGTTTAGGCAGGGGGGATTCACCCCTCCACTTT.

Points on this clonotype: Given a far larger clone just one base away, this is likely a sequencing read error. The rearrangement links TRBV5-4 to TRBJ2-1; 8 nucleotides line up with TRBD1. Germline V lookup: CDR1 SGHNT, CDR2 YYREEE (reference sequence). This CDR3 has 13 amino acids. V gave up 9 bases and J gave up 10 bases; unmatched junction bases: 12. This chain's CDR3 is CAMTRTGSNEQFF. In DNA form, the CDR3 reads TGTGCCATGACCCGGACAGGGAGCAACGAGCAGTTCTTC.

This clonotype appeared many times. This chain links TRBV7-6 with TRBJ1-5; the D is unclear. CDR1 is SGHVS, CDR2 FNYEAQ, per germline. V lost 4 bases to trimming and J lost 6 bases, with 16 bases between them. The CDR3 contains 15 residues. CDR3 protein: CASSSGSRVGQPQHF. In DNA form, the CDR3 reads TGTGCCAGCAGCTCGGGGTCTAGGGTGGGTCAGCCCCAGCATTTT.

This clonotype was detected ten times or more. The J gene is TRBJ2-7, the V gene TRBV28; 8 nucleotides agree with TRBD1. Trimming cost V 7 bases and J 6 bases; bases outside gene matches: 11. There are 14 residues in the CDR3. Looked up from germline, CDR1 is MDHEN and CDR2 is SYDVKM. CDR3 amino acids: CASTSDREESEQYF. The DNA for the CDR3 is TGTGCCAGCACTTCGGACAGGGAGGAATCCGAGCAGTACTTC.

This clonotype was recorded at least ten times. V usage is TRBV7-2 and J usage is TRBJ2-3; 8 positions match TRBD2. This CDR3 comprises 16 residues. CDR1 and CDR2 (germline): SGHTA, FQGNSA. The J segment lost 1 base and the V segment lost 5 bases, leaving 8 bases of the junction unmatched. CDR3 sequence reads: CASSLGLAPGTDTQYF. The CDR3 DNA is TGTGCCAGCAGCCTAGGACTAGCACCCGGCACAGATACGCAGTATTTT.

This clonotype was recorded a few times. The rearrangement uses TRBV28 and TRBJ2-7; the D is unclear. This CDR3 contains 11 residues. Germline V gene lookup returns CDR1 MDHEN and CDR2 SYDVKM. Trimming shortened V by 6 bases and J by 6 bases, and 9 bases separated the two germline ends. As DNA, the CDR3 is TGTGCCAGCAGGCTACAAGGCGAGCAGTACTTC. Its protein is CASRLQGEQYF.

This clonotype was recorded at least ten times. J is TRBJ2-3 and V is TRBV19; 7 bases are shared with TRBD2. The CDR3 runs to 13 residues. Germline V lookup: CDR1 LNHDA, CDR2 SQIVND (reference sequence). V was clipped by 5 bases and J by 6 bases; unmatched bases: 5. Here the CDR3 reads CASSAGVVDTQYF. CDR3 nucleotide sequence: TGTGCCAGTAGTGCGGGAGTAGTCGATACGCAGTATTTT.